The sequence of this T cell receptor (beta chain) was determined in a study of regulatory T cells in long-lasting Graves disease. Time point specified: newly diagnosed GD, antithyroid drugs for less than 3 months. From PBMCs, RNA was extracted and then used to make the TCR library. From germline, CDR1 is MNHEY and CDR2 SVGEGT. The CDR3 runs 20 residues. The TCR beta library used iRepertoire HTBI primers with Arm-PCR amplification of CDR3. Per the study methods: Identification across samples found some 60 TRBV and 15 or so TRBJ segments. TCRdb itself ran the multiplex PCR reads through MiXCR, one entry per CDR3 protein. The V and J calls come from TCRdb's annotation, not from the publication. The sample records hundreds of thousands of distinct CDR3 sequences, about 14% being singletons. As for this clonotype: A read error may be the cause here, since a much bigger clone is one base away.

Another study also made use of these data, one on T cells in Graves' hyperthyroidism and ophthalmopathy. That paper notes: With the HTBI primer set, the TCR CDR3 went through a first round of RT-PCR. Most thyroid clonotypes expanded above 0.001 appeared in blood too. Using 13 V-J features, a model discriminated ophthalmopathy from stable hyperthyroidism.

The sample was peripheral blood mononuclear cells (PBMCs), taken at new diagnosis, from a patient treated with antithyroid drugs. The sequence came from a man aged 25-45 years with Graves disease. The rearrangement joins TRBV6-2 or TRBV6-3 to TRBJ2-6; 14 nucleotides align to TRBD2. This chain's CDR3 is CASSPWTSGRFRSGANALTF. DNA for the CDR3: TGTGCCAGCAGTCCTTGGACTAGCGGGAGGTTCCGCTCTGGGGCCAACGCCCTGACTTTC.